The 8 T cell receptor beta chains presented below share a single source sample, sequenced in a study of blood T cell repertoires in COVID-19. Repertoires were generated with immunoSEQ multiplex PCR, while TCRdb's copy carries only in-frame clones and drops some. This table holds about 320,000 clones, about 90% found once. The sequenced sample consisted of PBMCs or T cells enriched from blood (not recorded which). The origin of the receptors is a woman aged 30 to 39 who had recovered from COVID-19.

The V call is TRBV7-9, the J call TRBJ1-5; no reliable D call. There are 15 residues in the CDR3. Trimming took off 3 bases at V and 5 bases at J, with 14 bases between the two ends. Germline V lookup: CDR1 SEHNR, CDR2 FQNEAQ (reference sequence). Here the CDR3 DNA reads TGTGCCAGCAGCTTGTTTGTTACCGAGGATCAGCCCCAGCATTTT. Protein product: CASSLFVTEDQPQHF.

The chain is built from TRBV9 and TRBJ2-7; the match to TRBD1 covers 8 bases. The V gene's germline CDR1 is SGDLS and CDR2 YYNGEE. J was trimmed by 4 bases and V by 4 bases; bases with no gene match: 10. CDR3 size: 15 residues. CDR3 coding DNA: TGTGCCAGCAGCCCGATGACCGGGACAGGATACGAGCAGTACTTC. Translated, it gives CASSPMTGTGYEQYF. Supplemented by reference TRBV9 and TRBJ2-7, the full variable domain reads DSGVTQTPKHLITATGQRVTLRCSPRSGDLSVYWYQQSLDQGLQFLIQYYNGEERAKGNILERFSAQQFPDLHSELNLSSLELGDSALYFCASSPMTGTGYEQYFGPGTRLTVT.

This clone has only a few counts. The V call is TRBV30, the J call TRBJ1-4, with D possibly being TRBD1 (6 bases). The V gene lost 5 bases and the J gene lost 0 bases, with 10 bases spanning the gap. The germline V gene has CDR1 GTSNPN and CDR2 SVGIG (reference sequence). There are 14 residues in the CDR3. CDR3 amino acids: CAWSTGTTNEKLFF. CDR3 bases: TGTGCCTGGTCTACAGGGACAACTAATGAAAAACTGTTTTTT. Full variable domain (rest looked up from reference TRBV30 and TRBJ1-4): SQTIHQWPATLVQPVGSPLSLECTVEGTSNPNLYWYRQAAGRGLQLLFYSVGIGQISSEVPQNLSASRPQDRQFILSSKKLLLSDSGFYLCAWSTGTTNEKLFFGSGTQLSVL.

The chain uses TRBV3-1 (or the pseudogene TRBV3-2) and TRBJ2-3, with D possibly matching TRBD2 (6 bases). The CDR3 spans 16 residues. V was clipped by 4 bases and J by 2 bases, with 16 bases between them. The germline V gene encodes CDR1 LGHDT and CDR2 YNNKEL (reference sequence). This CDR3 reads CASSPTTGLFTDTQYF. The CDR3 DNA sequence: TGTGCCAGCAGCCCCACGACGGGACTGTTCACAGATACGCAGTATTTT.

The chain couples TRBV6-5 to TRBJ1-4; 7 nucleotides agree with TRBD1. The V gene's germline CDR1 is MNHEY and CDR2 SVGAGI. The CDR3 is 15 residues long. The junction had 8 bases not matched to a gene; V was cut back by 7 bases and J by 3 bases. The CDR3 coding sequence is TGTGCCAGCATGTTCACAGGGGCGGCTAATGAAAAACTGTTTTTT. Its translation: CASMFTGAANEKLFF.

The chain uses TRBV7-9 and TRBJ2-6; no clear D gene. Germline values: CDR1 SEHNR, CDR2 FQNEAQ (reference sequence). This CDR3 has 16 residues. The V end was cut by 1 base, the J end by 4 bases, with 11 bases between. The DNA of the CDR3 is TGTGCCAGCAGCTTAGAAGGTTTAGCCGGGGCCAACGTCCTGACTTTC. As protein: CASSLEGLAGANVLTF.

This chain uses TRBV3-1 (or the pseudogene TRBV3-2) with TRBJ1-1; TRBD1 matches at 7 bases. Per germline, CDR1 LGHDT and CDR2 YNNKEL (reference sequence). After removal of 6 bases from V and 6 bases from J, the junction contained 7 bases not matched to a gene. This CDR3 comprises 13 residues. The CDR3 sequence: CASSPGGGSEAFF. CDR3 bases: TGTGCCAGCAGTCCAGGAGGGGGCTCTGAAGCTTTCTTT.

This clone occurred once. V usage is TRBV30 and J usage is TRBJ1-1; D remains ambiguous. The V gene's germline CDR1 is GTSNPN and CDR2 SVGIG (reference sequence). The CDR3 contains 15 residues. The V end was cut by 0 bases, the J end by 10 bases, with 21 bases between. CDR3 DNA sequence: TGTGCCTGGAGTGTAGTTTCTTGGAGAGCCCTGGGAGCTTTCTTT. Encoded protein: CAWSVVSWRALGAFF.